These T cell receptor beta chains were read from a single sample in a study of radiotherapy plus CTLA-4 blockade in lung cancer. Some clones are missing from TCRdb's copy, which holds only in-frame ones; the method was immunoSEQ multiplex PCR. The sample consists of about 44,000 clones, approximately 80% of them appearing once. Source: peripheral blood, taken from a patient treated with radiotherapy plus ipilimumab. The receptors were sampled from a human donor with non-small cell lung cancer whose response to radiotherapy plus ipilimumab could not be evaluated. The conserved cysteine and the conserved F or W are not part of the CDR3 here. Each record gives: V gene, J gene, CDR3 protein.

V gene: TRBV19; J gene: TRBJ2-1; CDR3 protein: ASSTYSGISYNEQF
V gene: TRBV4-2; J gene: TRBJ2-7; CDR3 protein: ASSQENSGSSYEQY
V gene: TRBV6-1; J gene: TRBJ1-4; CDR3 protein: ASSAGTANEKLF
V gene: TRBV28; J gene: TRBJ1-2; CDR3 protein: ASSFPQVNYGYT
V gene: TRBV4-3; J gene: TRBJ1-6; CDR3 protein: ASNPDGNYNSPLH
V gene: TRBV9; J gene: TRBJ2-2; CDR3 protein: ASSNRVNTGELF
V gene: TRBV7-5; J gene: TRBJ2-7; CDR3 protein: VRSLAHLDCRYEQY
V gene: TRBV5-1; J gene: TRBJ2-1; CDR3 protein: ASSGLAGYNEQF
V gene: TRBV7-2; J gene: TRBJ2-2; CDR3 protein: ASSLQRAGSQSGELF
V gene: TRBV7-9; J gene: TRBJ2-7; CDR3 protein: ASSLAQQSSYEQY
V gene: TRBV5-5; J gene: TRBJ1-2; CDR3 protein: ASSRTGNYGYT
V gene: TRBV2; J gene: TRBJ1-4; CDR3 protein: ASRVRQGDEKLF
V gene: TRBV28; J gene: TRBJ2-7; CDR3 protein: ASSFAMGTNYEQY
V gene: TRBV28; J gene: TRBJ1-2; CDR3 protein: ALKGEGMNGYT
V gene: TRBV30; J gene: TRBJ1-5; CDR3 protein: AWSPKRTAINQPQH
V gene: TRBV2; J gene: TRBJ2-5; CDR3 protein: ASSEARGEETQY
V gene: TRBV2; J gene: TRBJ1-6; CDR3 protein: ASRRTGNPNSPLH
V gene: TRBV27; J gene: TRBJ1-2; CDR3 protein: ATAIWGEDGGYT
V gene: TRBV28; J gene: TRBJ1-2; CDR3 protein: ASNGTPWGYT
V gene: TRBV2; J gene: TRBJ1-2; CDR3 protein: ASSPDRENGYT
V gene: TRBV4-2; J gene: TRBJ2-3; CDR3 protein: ASSQTTGLAGSTDTQY
V gene: TRBV7-3; J gene: TRBJ1-2; CDR3 protein: ASSLSGRANYGYT
V gene: TRBV28; J gene: TRBJ2-7; CDR3 protein: ASSPPGTSGSGQY
V gene: TRBV7-9; J gene: TRBJ2-5; CDR3 protein: ASSRTGQSQETQY
V gene: TRBV6-6; J gene: TRBJ2-1; CDR3 protein: ASSKLAGGPNEQF
V gene: TRBV18; J gene: TRBJ1-5; CDR3 protein: ASSPAGQGSSNQPQH
V gene: TRBV9; J gene: TRBJ1-6; CDR3 protein: ASSAGQGANSPLH
V gene: TRBV20-1; J gene: TRBJ1-1; CDR3 protein: SASYTEAF
V gene: TRBV7-8; J gene: TRBJ2-1; CDR3 protein: ASSLAALEHNEQF
V gene: TRBV4-1; J gene: TRBJ2-1; CDR3 protein: ASSQGPAGGPFYNEQF
V gene: TRBV5-4; J gene: TRBJ1-6; CDR3 protein: ASSLDISPLH
V gene: TRBV9; J gene: TRBJ2-1; CDR3 protein: ASSGPLGTRAGVNEQF
V gene: TRBV2; J gene: TRBJ2-7; CDR3 protein: ASSEAGAGGSYEQY
V gene: TRBV6-5; J gene: TRBJ2-3; CDR3 protein: ASSYGTSRTDTQY
V gene: TRBV5-4; J gene: TRBJ2-7; CDR3 protein: ASSLTEGSYEQY
V gene: TRBV5-4; J gene: TRBJ2-3; CDR3 protein: ASSSAGGTYSTDTQY
V gene: TRBV9; J gene: TRBJ1-3; CDR3 protein: ASSAGSGNTIY
V gene: TRBV19; J gene: TRBJ2-1; CDR3 protein: ASSKTVYNEQF
V gene: TRBV28; J gene: TRBJ2-3; CDR3 protein: ASSSSGLASRDTQY
V gene: TRBV5-1; J gene: TRBJ2-1; CDR3 protein: ASSRMSSYNEQF
V gene: TRBV5-1; J gene: TRBJ1-2; CDR3 protein: ASRSGTSQYGYT